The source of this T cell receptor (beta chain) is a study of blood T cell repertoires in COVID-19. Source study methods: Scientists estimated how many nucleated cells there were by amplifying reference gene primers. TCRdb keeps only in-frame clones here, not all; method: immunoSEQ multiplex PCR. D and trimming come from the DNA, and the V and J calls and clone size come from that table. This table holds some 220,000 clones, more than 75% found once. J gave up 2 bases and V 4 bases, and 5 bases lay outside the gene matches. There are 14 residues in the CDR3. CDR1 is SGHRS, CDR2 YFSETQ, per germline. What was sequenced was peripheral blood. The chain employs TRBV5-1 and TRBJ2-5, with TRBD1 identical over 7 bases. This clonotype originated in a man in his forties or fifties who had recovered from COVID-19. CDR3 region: CASSTDRSQETQYF. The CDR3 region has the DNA TGCGCCAGCAGCACGGACAGGTCGCAAGAGACCCAGTACTTC.